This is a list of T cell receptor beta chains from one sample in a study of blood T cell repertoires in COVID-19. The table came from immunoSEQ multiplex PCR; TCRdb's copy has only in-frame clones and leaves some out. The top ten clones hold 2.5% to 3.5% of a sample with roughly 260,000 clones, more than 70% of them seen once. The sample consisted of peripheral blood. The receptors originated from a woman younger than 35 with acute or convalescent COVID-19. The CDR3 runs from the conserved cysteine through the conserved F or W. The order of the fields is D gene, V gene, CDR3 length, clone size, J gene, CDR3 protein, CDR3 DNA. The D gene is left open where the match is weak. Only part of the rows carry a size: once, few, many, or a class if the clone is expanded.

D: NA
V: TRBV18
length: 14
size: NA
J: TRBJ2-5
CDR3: CASSPNWTEETQYF
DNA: TGTGCCAGCTCACCGAACTGGACAGAAGAGACCCAGTACTTC

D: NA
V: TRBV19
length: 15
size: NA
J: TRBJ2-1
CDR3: CASSIVLADYNEQFF
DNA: TGTGCCAGTAGTATAGTACTAGCCGACTACAATGAGCAGTTCTTC

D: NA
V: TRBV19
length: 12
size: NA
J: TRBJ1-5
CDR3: CASSQGFQPQHF
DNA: TGTGCCAGTAGTCAGGGGTTTCAGCCCCAGCATTTT

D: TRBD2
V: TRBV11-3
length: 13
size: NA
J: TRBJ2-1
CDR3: CASSLTLAGEQFF
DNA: TGTGCCAGCAGCCTGACCCTAGCGGGGGAGCAGTTCTTC

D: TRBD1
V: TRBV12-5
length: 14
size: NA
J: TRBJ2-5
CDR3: CASGLGQGAQTQYF
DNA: TGTGCTAGTGGTTTGGGACAGGGGGCCCAGACCCAGTACTTC

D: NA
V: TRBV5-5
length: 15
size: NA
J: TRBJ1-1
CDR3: CASSLVEGLGTEAFF
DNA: TGTGCCAGCAGCTTGGTGGAGGGTTTGGGGACTGAAGCTTTCTTT

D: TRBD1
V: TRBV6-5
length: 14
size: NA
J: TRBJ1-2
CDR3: CASSYLDRAYGYTF
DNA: TGTGCCAGCAGTTACCTCGACAGGGCCTATGGCTACACCTTC

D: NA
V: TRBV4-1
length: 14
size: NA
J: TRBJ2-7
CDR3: CASRFGEGNYEQYF
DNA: TGCGCCAGCCGATTCGGTGAGGGCAACTACGAGCAGTACTTC

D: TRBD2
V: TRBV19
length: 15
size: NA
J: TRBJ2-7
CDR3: CAREGLAILYYEQYF
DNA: TGTGCCAGGGAAGGACTAGCCATTCTGTATTACGAGCAGTACTTC

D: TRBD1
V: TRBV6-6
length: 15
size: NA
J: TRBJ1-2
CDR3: CASSDGTGGSYGYTF
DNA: TGTGCCAGCAGTGACGGGACAGGGGGTAGCTATGGCTACACCTTC

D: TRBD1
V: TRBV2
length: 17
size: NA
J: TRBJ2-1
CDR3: CASSEALWDRVDNEQFF
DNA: TGTGCCAGCAGTGAAGCGCTTTGGGACAGGGTCGACAATGAGCAGTTCTTC

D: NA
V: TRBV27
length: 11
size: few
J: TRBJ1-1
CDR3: CASSSPSGAFF
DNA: TGTGCCAGCTCCTCCCCGAGTGGAGCTTTCTTT

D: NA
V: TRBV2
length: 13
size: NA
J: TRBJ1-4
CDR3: CASGSRAREKLFF
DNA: TGTGCCAGCGGGTCCAGGGCGAGGGAAAAACTGTTTTTT

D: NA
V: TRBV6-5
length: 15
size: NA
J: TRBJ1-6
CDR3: CASSYDRTGNSPLHF
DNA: TGTGCCAGCAGTTACGACCGGACGGGGAATTCACCCCTCCACTTT